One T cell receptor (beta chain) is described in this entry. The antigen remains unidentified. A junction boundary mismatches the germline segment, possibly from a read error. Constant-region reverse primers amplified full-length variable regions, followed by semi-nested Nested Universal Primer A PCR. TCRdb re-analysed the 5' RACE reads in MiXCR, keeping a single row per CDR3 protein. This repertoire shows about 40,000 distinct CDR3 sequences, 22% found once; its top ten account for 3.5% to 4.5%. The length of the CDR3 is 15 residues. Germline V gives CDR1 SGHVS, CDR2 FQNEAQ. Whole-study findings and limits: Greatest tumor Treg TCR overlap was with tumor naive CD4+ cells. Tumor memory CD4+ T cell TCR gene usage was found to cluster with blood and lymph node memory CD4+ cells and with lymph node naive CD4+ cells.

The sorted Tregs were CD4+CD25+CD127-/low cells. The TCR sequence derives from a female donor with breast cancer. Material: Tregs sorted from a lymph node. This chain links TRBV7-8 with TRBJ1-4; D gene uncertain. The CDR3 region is CAGSLEPSAAEKLFF. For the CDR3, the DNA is TGTGCCGGCAGCTTAGAGCCCTCCGCCGCGGAAAAACTGTTTTTT.